The rows below give T cell receptor beta chains drawn from one sample of a study of cytomegalovirus exposure and HLA in healthy donors. Profiling relied on immunoSEQ multiplex PCR, and the TCRdb table lists in-frame clones only, not all of them. This sample yields roughly 130,000 clones, of which under 70% are seen a single time; 1.5% to 1.7% belongs to the top ten. Specimen: PBMCs. The receptor source for this set is a man younger than 35 in good health and CMV-seronegative. CDR3s include the opening cysteine and the closing phenylalanine or tryptophan. Each record gives: clone size, D gene, V gene, J gene, CDR3 DNA, CDR3 protein. D genes are given only for firm matches. Only part of the rows carry a size: once, few, many, or a class if the clone is expanded.

>.|.|TRBV28|TRBJ2-1
TGTGCCAGCACCCCTGCAGACGGCGGGAATTACAATGAGCAGTTCTTC
CASTPADGGNYNEQFF
>few|.|TRBV5-1|TRBJ1-3
TGCGCCAGCAGGACTGACCTGGGCTCTGGAAACACCATATATTTT
CASRTDLGSGNTIYF
>.|TRBD1|TRBV5-8|TRBJ2-5
TGTGCCACCAAGACAGGGTGGCGCGAGACCCAGTACTTC
CATKTGWRETQYF
>.|TRBD2|TRBV7-2|TRBJ2-3
TGTGCCAGCAGCGCTCCTTTAGCGGGAGTAGGAGATACGCAGTATTTT
CASSAPLAGVGDTQYF
>.|.|TRBV7-9|TRBJ2-1
TGTGCCAGCACCTCCTCCGGGGGAGCTGAGTTCTTC
CASTSSGGAEFF
>.|.|TRBV13|TRBJ1-2
TGTGCCAGCAGCGGACGGACAGCTAGCTATGGCTACACCTTC
CASSGRTASYGYTF
>once|TRBD2|TRBV2|TRBJ2-7
TGTGCCAGCAGCGGGACTAGCGGATCCCTTAGTGAGCAGTACTTC
CASSGTSGSLSEQYF
>.|TRBD1|TRBV10-1|TRBJ2-2
TGCGCCAGTCAGGGGGAAATTTCCACCGGGGAGCTGTTTTTT
CASQGEISTGELFF
>.|TRBD2|TRBV7-9|TRBJ2-7
TGTGCCAGCAGCTTATTTCAGCGGGAGAAGAACGAGCAGTACTTC
CASSLFQREKNEQYF
>.|.|TRBV4-1|TRBJ1-5
TGCGCCAGCAGCCAAGGATTCGGGGATAGCAATCAGCCCCAGCATTTT
CASSQGFGDSNQPQHF
>.|TRBD2|TRBV28|TRBJ2-1
TGTGCCAGCAGTTTTTTTGGGGGAGGGTCTAAGCAGTTCTTC
CASSFFGGGSKQFF
>.|.|TRBV2|TRBJ2-7
TGTGCCAGCAGTCAACCAAGGGGGAGAGAGCAGTACTTC
CASSQPRGREQYF
>.|TRBD1|TRBV7-2|TRBJ2-1
TGTGCCAGCAGCTTAGTCGGGGACAGATACAATGAGCAGTTCTTC
CASSLVGDRYNEQFF
>.|TRBD1|TRBV7-8|TRBJ1-2
TGTGCCAGCAGCCTCTACTCCCGGGGACAGGGGCACGATGGCTACACCTTC
CASSLYSRGQGHDGYTF
>.|.|TRBV5-1|TRBJ2-2
TGCGCCAGCAGCTATCGGGCGAACACCGGGGAGCTGTTTTTT
CASSYRANTGELFF
>.|.|TRBV29-1|TRBJ2-1
TGCAGCGTTGGAGGGGAGGTCACCTACAATGAGCAGTTCTTC
CSVGGEVTYNEQFF